This TCR beta chain stems from a study of brain T cells in children with intractable seizures. Indicated time point: blood from clinic visit 5 months post-surgery; TSC patient then seizure free. The repertoire was sequenced with immunoSEQ multiplex PCR; TCRdb's copy has only in-frame clones and lacks some. The table records approximately 330,000 clones, over 90% of them present only once. For this clone: Its antigen is unidentified.

There are 14 residues in the CDR3. Germline loops: CDR1 MNHEY, CDR2 SVGAGI. The V gene lost 6 bases and the J gene lost 0 bases, with 9 bases spanning the gap. Study outcomes and limitations: Viral specificity was inferred only from CDR3 similarity; HCMV serostatus was unknown.

The TCR comes from a boy in the first two years of life with tuberous sclerosis and intractable seizures. The source was peripheral blood, collected less than 6 months after surgery. J is TRBJ1-5 and V is TRBV6-5, with D possibly TRBD1 on 6 matching bases. The CDR3: CASRDRNSNQPQHF. In DNA form, the CDR3 reads TGTGCCAGCAGGGACAGAAATAGCAATCAGCCCCAGCATTTT.